Presented here are 30 T cell receptor beta chains from one specimen sequenced in a study of a mutant IDH1 vaccine in newly diagnosed glioma. Some clones are missing from TCRdb's copy, which holds only in-frame ones; the method was immunoSEQ multiplex PCR. The sample holds around 85,000 clones; approximately 85% are singletons and the top ten take roughly 2.2%. The time point was: week 23, last vaccination. It was 300 ug of mutant IDH1 20-mer peptide that made up each vaccine dose, given with topical imiquimod. Antigens of these TCRs are unknown. The sequences come from PBMCs, collected from a glioma patient whose treatment included an IDH1 peptide vaccine. Receptor source: a man between 25 and 39 years old with glioma. Some clones in this sample may be carry-over from other donors' samples.

V gene TRBV2 combines with J gene TRBJ1-2; maybe TRBD1 (5 bases). V was shortened by 4 bases and J by 3 bases, with 12 bases between the two germline ends. Germline loops: CDR1 SNHLY, CDR2 FYNNEI. The CDR3 is made up of 14 amino acids. The CDR3 reads CASSGDRLHYGYTF. CDR3 nucleotide sequence: TGTGCCAGCAGTGGGGACCGCCTCCACTATGGCTACACCTTC.

This clone was found once. The chain has TRBV6-1 and TRBJ2-7, with D perhaps TRBD2 (6 bases). This CDR3 has 14 amino acids. Germline V CDR1 and CDR2: MNHNS, SASEGT. V was clipped by 10 bases and J by 3 bases, with 19 bases between them. The CDR3 nucleotides read TGTGCCACCCCTACTGGGCGGGACCTCTACGAGCAGTACTTC. Translation: CATPTGRDLYEQYF.

The CDR3 here is CAWRGKREAYYEQYF. DNA of the CDR3: TGTGCCTGGAGGGGCAAGCGGGAGGCCTACTACGAGCAGTACTTC. This chain uses TRBV30 with TRBJ2-7; 9 bases line up with TRBD2. With 3 bases clipped from V and 3 bases from J, the junction kept 9 bases outside the gene matches. There are 15 residues in the CDR3. The V gene's germline CDR1 is GTSNPN and CDR2 SVGIG (reference sequence).

This clone was detected a few times. V gene TRBV27 combines with J gene TRBJ1-5; D perhaps matches TRBD1 (5 bases). This CDR3 has 14 amino acids. Trimming took 3 bases from V and 2 from J, leaving 8 bases between them. The germline V gene has CDR1 MNHEY and CDR2 SMNVEV (reference sequence). This CDR3 reads CASSFGAGNQPQHF. The CDR3 DNA sequence: TGTGCCAGCAGTTTCGGGGCAGGCAATCAGCCCCAGCATTTT.

The chain couples TRBV9 to TRBJ1-5; 7 bases line up with TRBD1. The ends lost 0 bases at V and 7 bases at J; junction bases unmatched: 7. Germline V lookup: CDR1 SGDLS, CDR2 YYNGEE. The CDR3 runs 15 residues. CDR3 in DNA: TGTGCCAGCAGCGTAGAGGCAGGGGGTGCCCAGCCCCAGCATTTT. Translated: CASSVEAGGAQPQHF.

This clone was detected once. The V and J genes are TRBV4-1 and TRBJ1-1; tentative D call: TRBD1 (6 bases). Germline V gene lookup returns CDR1 MGHRA and CDR2 YSYEKL. V gave up 3 bases and J gave up 6 bases, with 17 bases separating them. The CDR3 extends over 15 amino acids. The chain's CDR3 is CASSQGLNRVAEAFF. Here the CDR3 DNA reads TGCGCCAGCAGCCAGGGGTTAAACAGGGTGGCTGAAGCTTTCTTT.

The chain is built from TRBV7-2 and TRBJ2-7, with 7 bases identical to TRBD1. Germline CDR1 and CDR2: SGHTA and FQGNSA. The CDR3 consists of 15 residues. The J segment lost 3 bases and the V segment lost 0 bases, leaving 5 bases of the junction unmatched. As DNA, the CDR3 is TGTGCCAGCAGCTTAGCGGGGACAGAGAACTACGAGCAGTACTTC. Protein product: CASSLAGTENYEQYF.

The CDR3: CASSLGGGTGELFF. The DNA for the CDR3 is TGTGCCAGCAGCTTGGGCGGGGGGACCGGGGAGCTGTTTTTT. The chain links TRBV5-4 to TRBJ2-2, with 8 bases matching TRBD2. From germline, CDR1 is SGHNT and CDR2 YYREEE (reference sequence). Germline trimming cut 0 bases from V and 5 bases from J; bases unmatched to any gene: 0. This CDR3 comprises 14 residues. Complete variable domain (other parts from reference TRBV5-4 and TRBJ2-2): ETGVTQSPTHLIKTRGQQVTLRCSSQSGHNTVSWYQQALGQGPQFIFQYYREEENGRGNFPPRFSGLQFPNYSSELNVNALELDDSALYLCASSLGGGTGELFFGEGSRLTVL.

The rearrangement joins TRBV2 to TRBJ1-1; possibly TRBD1 for D (5 bases). This CDR3 contains 15 residues. Germline CDR1 and CDR2: SNHLY and FYNNEI. Trimming shortened V by 1 base and J by 3 bases, and 12 bases separated the two germline ends. In DNA, the CDR3 is TGTGCCAGCAGTGAAGAGAGGGGAATAGACACTGAAGCTTTCTTT. Its translation is CASSEERGIDTEAFF. Combining the CDR3 with reference TRBV2 and TRBJ1-1 gives the whole variable domain EPEVTQTPSHQVTQMGQEVILRCVPISNHLYFYWYRQILGQKVEFLVSFYNNEISEKSEIFDDQFSVERPDGSNFTLKIRSTKLEDSAMYFCASSEERGIDTEAFFGQGTRLTVV.

The chain couples TRBV19 to TRBJ1-1; D remains unclear. V gave up 7 bases and J gave up 2 bases, with 17 bases separating them. Germline loops: CDR1 LNHDA, CDR2 SQIVND (reference sequence). This CDR3 is built from 15 residues. In DNA form, the CDR3 reads TGTGCCAGTAACAAGATTCGAACTTCTAACACTGAAGCTTTCTTT. This translates into CASNKIRTSNTEAFF.

The V call is TRBV6-5, the J call TRBJ2-4; D not resolved. V gave up 0 bases and J gave up 9 bases, with 15 bases separating them. Germline CDR1 reads MNHEY; CDR2 reads SVGAGI. The CDR3 has 15 amino acids. The CDR3 DNA is TGTGCCAGCAGTTACTCGAGTGCCGCGGTAGGCATTCAGTACTTC. It specifies CASSYSSAAVGIQYF.

J is TRBJ1-1 and V is TRBV28; TRBD1 is a possible D gene (5 bases). V was shortened by 8 bases and J by 3 bases, with 19 bases between the two germline ends. The CDR3 runs to 15 residues. CDR1 MDHEN and CDR2 SYDVKM come from the germline V gene. CDR3 sequence: CASSDPPGGYTEAFF. The DNA of the CDR3 is TGTGCCAGCTCCGACCCGCCGGGGGGTTACACTGAAGCTTTCTTT. Filled out from reference TRBV28 and TRBJ1-1, the complete variable domain reads DVKVTQSSRYLVKRTGEKVFLECVQDMDHENMFWYRQDPGLGLRLIYFSYDVKMKEKGDIPEGYSVSREKKERFSLILESASTNQTSMYLCASSDPPGGYTEAFFGQGTRLTVV.

The V call is TRBV5-1, the J call TRBJ1-2, with 7 bases lining up with TRBD1. J was trimmed by 5 bases and V by 2 bases; bases with no gene match: 9. The CDR3 is made up of 15 amino acids. Germline CDR1 SGHRS, CDR2 YFSETQ. The CDR3 bases are TGCGCCAGCAGCTTCGATTCAGGGGGGTATTATGGCTACACCTTC. Protein sequence: CASSFDSGGYYGYTF. Together with reference TRBV5-1 and TRBJ1-2, the CDR3 gives the full variable domain: KAGVTQTPRYLIKTRGQQVTLSCSPISGHRSVSWYQQTPGQGLQFLFEYFSETQRNKGNFPGRFSGRQFSNSRSEMNVSTLELGDSALYLCASSFDSGGYYGYTFGSGTRLTVV.

A few counts support this clone. The rearrangement links TRBV19 to TRBJ2-7; D unresolved. CDR1 and CDR2 from the germline V gene are LNHDA and SQIVND (reference sequence). Trimming left V 3 bases short and J 0 bases short, with 9 bases between. The CDR3 length is 14 residues. The CDR3 bases are TGTGCCAGTAGTATTCCGGGCCTCTCCTACGAGCAGTACTTC. Amino acid sequence: CASSIPGLSYEQYF.

The chain combines TRBV14 with TRBJ2-2, with unresolved D. The CDR3 covers 16 residues. Germline V gene sequence: CDR1 SGHDN, CDR2 FVKESK. V was clipped by 2 bases and J by 0 bases, with 10 bases between them. CDR3 in amino acids: CASSQMVTANTGELFF. The CDR3 DNA reads as TGTGCCAGCAGCCAAATGGTGACGGCGAACACCGGGGAGCTGTTTTTT.

The chain couples TRBV7-7 to TRBJ2-1, with 10 bases fitting TRBD2. Germline-derived CDR1 and CDR2 are SSHAT and FNYEAQ (reference sequence). This CDR3 has 15 residues. V dropped 5 bases and J dropped 5; count of bases not matched to a gene: 6. The CDR3 DNA sequence: TGTGCCAGCAGCCGAGGGACTAGCGAGGACAATGAGCAGTTCTTC. Amino acid sequence: CASSRGTSEDNEQFF.

V gene TRBV10-1 combines with J gene TRBJ1-1; 8 nucleotides line up with TRBD1. The CDR3 has 15 residues. J was trimmed by 4 bases and V by 5 bases; bases with no gene match: 9. The germline CDR1 and CDR2 sequences are WNHNN and SYGVQD (reference sequence). CDR3 bases: TGCGCCAGCAGTCCGGACAGGGTGAGTGGCACTGAAGCTTTCTTT. Protein: CASSPDRVSGTEAFF.

The J gene is TRBJ2-1, the V gene TRBV4-2; perhaps TRBD2 as D (5 bases). V shed 0 bases and J shed 7 bases, with 10 bases lying between them. Germline V gives CDR1 LGHNA, CDR2 YNFKEQ. This CDR3 has 14 residues. CDR3 loop: CASSQDREWNEQFF. CDR3 nucleotides: TGTGCCAGCAGCCAAGATAGGGAGTGGAATGAGCAGTTCTTC.

DNA for the CDR3: TGTGCCAGTAGTATCCCGATCGGGGTTGTATACGAGCAGTACTTC. It specifies CASSIPIGVVYEQYF. This rearrangement joins TRBV19 to TRBJ2-7; perhaps TRBD2 as D (5 bases). Trimming left V 3 bases short and J 4 bases short, with 16 bases between. The CDR3 has 15 amino acids. Per the germline V gene, CDR1 is LNHDA and CDR2 is SQIVND (reference sequence).

V and J are TRBV5-1 and TRBJ1-2, with 9 positions matching TRBD1. Trimming removed 4 bases from V and 3 bases from J; junction bases left unmatched: 7. The V gene's germline CDR1 is SGHRS and CDR2 YFSETQ. CDR3 size: 15 residues. CDR3 amino acids: CASSNGQGSYYGYTF. As DNA, the CDR3 is TGCGCCAGCAGCAACGGACAGGGGTCCTACTATGGCTACACCTTC.

The V gene is TRBV4-1, the J gene TRBJ2-3; TRBD2 is a possible D gene (7 bases). The germline V and J ends were trimmed by 3 bases and 2 bases, with 21 bases remaining between them. Germline V gene data show CDR1 as MGHRA and CDR2 as YSYEKL. This CDR3 comprises 18 residues. The CDR3 sequence: CASSQLGGAKRDTDTQYF. In DNA, the CDR3 is TGCGCCAGCAGCCAGTTGGGGGGGGCCAAGCGGGACACAGATACGCAGTATTTT.

The chain is built from TRBV29-1 and TRBJ2-1, with 9 bases that match TRBD1. The CDR3 is 13 residues long. The germline V gene has CDR1 SQVTM and CDR2 ANQGSEA. V lost 7 bases to trimming and J lost 12 bases; unmatched junction nucleotides: 13. CDR3 DNA: TGCAGCGGTTCCGGGACAGGGACTGGGGTGCAGTTCTTC. This gives the protein CSGSGTGTGVQFF.

This clone came up once. The V gene is TRBV9, the J gene TRBJ1-2; TRBD1 is a possible D gene (6 bases). CDR3 length: 12 residues. Between the trimmed V and J ends, which lost 2 bases and 6 bases, there was a span of 8 bases. Germline CDR1 and CDR2: SGDLS and YYNGEE. CDR3 residues: CASSVYRDGYTF. The CDR3 bases are TGTGCCAGCAGCGTCTACAGGGATGGCTACACCTTC.

The chain combines TRBV7-8 with TRBJ2-7; perhaps D is TRBD1 or TRBD2 (8 bases each). Trimming shortened V by 5 bases and J by 4 bases, and 21 bases separated the two germline ends. CDR1 SGHVS and CDR2 FQNEAQ come from the germline V gene. The CDR3 covers 16 residues. The CDR3 is CASSQGASGRGYEQYF. The CDR3 bases are TGTGCCAGCAGCCAGGGGGCCAGCGGGAGAGGTTACGAGCAGTACTTC. Variable domain in full (rest from reference TRBV7-8 and TRBJ2-7): GAGVSQSPRYKVAKRGQDVALRCDPISGHVSLFWYQQALGQGPEFLTYFQNEAQLDKSGLPSDRFFAERPEGSVSTLKIQRTQQEDSAVYLCASSQGASGRGYEQYFGPGTRLTVT.

The chain recombines TRBV5-1 with TRBJ2-7; 9 bases are shared with TRBD2. Germline V CDR1 and CDR2: SGHRS, YFSETQ. The V segment lost 5 bases and the J segment 7 bases; nucleotides outside the gene matches: 10. CDR3 length equals 14 residues. DNA for the CDR3: TGCGCCAGCAGTTGGGTATTAGCGGGAGAAGAGCAGTACTTC. It encodes CASSWVLAGEEQYF.

This rearrangement joins TRBV5-6 to TRBJ1-1; D unresolved. Trimming took off 0 bases at V and 1 base at J, with 4 bases between the two ends. The length of the CDR3 is 13 residues. Germline V CDR1 and CDR2: SGHDT, YYEEEE. CDR3 residues: CASSLGWNTEAFF. The CDR3 nucleotides are TGTGCCAGCAGCTTGGGCTGGAACACTGAAGCTTTCTTT. Complete variable domain (other parts from reference TRBV5-6 and TRBJ1-1): DAGVTQSPTHLIKTRGQQVTLRCSPKSGHDTVSWYQQALGQGPQFIFQYYEEEERQRGNFPDRFSGHQFPNYSSELNVNALLLGDSALYLCASSLGWNTEAFFGQGTRLTVV.

This chain connects TRBV2 to TRBJ2-7; the D call may be TRBD1 or TRBD2 (5 bases each). Trimming cost V 8 bases and J 3 bases, with 11 bases left between them. CDR1 and CDR2 from the germline V gene are SNHLY and FYNNEI. The CDR3 extends over 12 amino acids. CDR3 coding DNA: TGTGCCAGCGTGGGACGGTTCTACGAGCAGTACTTC. It is translated as CASVGRFYEQYF.

The V and J genes are TRBV29-1 and TRBJ2-7; 8 bases line up with TRBD2. Germline CDR1 reads SQVTM; CDR2 reads ANQGSEA. The junction had 4 bases not matched to a gene; V was cut back by 3 bases and J by 3 bases. This CDR3 region has 13 residues. CDR3 nucleotide sequence: TGCAGCGTTGACGACGGGAGGGGCTACGAGCAGTACTTC. Amino acids: CSVDDGRGYEQYF.

This clone was recorded only once. This chain connects TRBV7-9 to TRBJ1-6, with D possibly matching TRBD1 (5 bases). Germline CDR1 is SEHNR and CDR2 is FQNEAQ (reference sequence). This CDR3 spans 14 amino acids. V was cut by 2 bases and J by 13 bases, with 15 bases left in between. The CDR3 bases are TGTGCCAGCAGCTTACTTATTGCCGGGGCCCCCCTCCACTTT. Translated: CASSLLIAGAPLHF. The whole variable domain, remainder taken from reference TRBV7-9 and TRBJ1-6, is DTGVSQNPRHKITKRGQNVTFRCDPISEHNRLYWYRQTLGQGPEFLTYFQNEAQLEKSRLLSDRFSAERPKGSFSTLEIQRTEQGDSAMYLCASSLLIAGAPLHFGNGTRLTVT.

CDR3 bases: TGTGCCAGCAGTCCCTATAGCGGGACGGTCCGAGGCACAGATACGCAGTATTTT. It specifies CASSPYSGTVRGTDTQYF. The J gene is TRBJ2-3, the V gene TRBV28; 8 bases fit TRBD2. CDR3 length equals 18 residues. Germline assignment: CDR1 MDHEN and CDR2 SYDVKM. The junction had 14 bases not matched to a gene; V was cut back by 5 bases and J by 1 base. The full variable domain, completed using reference TRBV28 and TRBJ2-3, is DVKVTQSSRYLVKRTGEKVFLECVQDMDHENMFWYRQDPGLGLRLIYFSYDVKMKEKGDIPEGYSVSREKKERFSLILESASTNQTSMYLCASSPYSGTVRGTDTQYFGPGTRLTVL.